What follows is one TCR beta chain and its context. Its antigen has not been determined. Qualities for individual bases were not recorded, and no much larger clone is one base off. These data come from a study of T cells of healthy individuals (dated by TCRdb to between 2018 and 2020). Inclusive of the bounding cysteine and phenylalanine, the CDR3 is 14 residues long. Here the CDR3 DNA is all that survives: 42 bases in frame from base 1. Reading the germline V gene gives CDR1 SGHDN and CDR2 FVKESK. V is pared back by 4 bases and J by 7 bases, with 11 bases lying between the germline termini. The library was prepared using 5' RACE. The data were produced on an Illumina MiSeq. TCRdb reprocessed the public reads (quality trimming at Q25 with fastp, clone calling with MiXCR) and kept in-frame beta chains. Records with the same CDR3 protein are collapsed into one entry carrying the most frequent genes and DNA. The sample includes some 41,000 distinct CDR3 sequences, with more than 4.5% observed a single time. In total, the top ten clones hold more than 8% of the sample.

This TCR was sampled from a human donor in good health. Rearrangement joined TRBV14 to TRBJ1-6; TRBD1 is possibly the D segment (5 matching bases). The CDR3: CASSLRGSNSPLHF. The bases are TGTGCCAGCAGCCTGCGGGGGTCCAATTCACCCCTCCACTTT. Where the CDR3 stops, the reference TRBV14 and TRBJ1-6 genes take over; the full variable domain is EAGVTQFPSHSVIEKGQTVTLRCDPISGHDNLYWYRRVMGKEIKFLLHFVKESKQDESGMPNNRFLAERTGGTYSTLKVQPAELEDSGVYFCASSLRGSNSPLHFGNGTRLTVT.